This T cell receptor (beta chain) was retrieved from a study of immune evolution from preneoplasia to lung adenocarcinoma. Overall study results and limits: Normal lung had highest clonality; later lesions appeared denser, more diverse.

Repertoires were generated with immunoSEQ multiplex PCR, while TCRdb's copy carries only in-frame clones and drops some. The sample shows 6,500 to 7,500 clones, approximately 78% of them seen only once. About this clone: Its antigen is unknown.

The CDR3 loop spans 16 amino acids. The germline V gene encodes CDR1 SGDLS and CDR2 YYNGEE. V lost 2 bases to trimming and J lost 0 bases, with 11 bases between them. The sequencing sample was made of FFPE adjacent normal lung tissue. This receptor was obtained from a person aged 60-79 years with lung adenocarcinoma. The rearrangement uses TRBV9 and TRBJ2-2; D is unresolved. The CDR3 spells CASSVQTATNTGELFF. DNA of the CDR3: TGTGCCAGCAGCGTCCAGACTGCGACGAACACCGGGGAGCTGTTTTTT.